One and the same sample provided the 30 T cell receptor beta chains below, sequenced in a study of blood T cell repertoires in COVID-19. Sequencing used immunoSEQ multiplex PCR; TCRdb keeps in-frame clones, though not all of them. This repertoire shows about 170,000 clones, approximately 83% found once; its top ten account for roughly 11%. The specimen was peripheral blood. Receptor source: a man aged 65 to 79 with active or convalescent COVID-19.

J is TRBJ2-1 and V is TRBV4-3; TRBD2 matches 7 bases. Germline V gene data show CDR1 as LGHNA and CDR2 as YSLEER. The CDR3 sequence is 15 residues long. J lost 8 bases, V lost 3 bases, and 10 bases had no gene match. The CDR3 sequence: CASSQGAGVIHEQFF. The CDR3 coding sequence is TGCGCCAGCAGCCAGGGTGCGGGGGTTATTCATGAGCAGTTCTTC.

The chain uses TRBV19 and TRBJ1-3; 7 bases line up with TRBD1. V gave up 10 bases and J gave up 0 bases; unmatched junction bases: 12. CDR3 length: 16 residues. Germline CDR1 reads LNHDA; CDR2 reads SQIVND (reference sequence). CDR3 coding DNA: TGTGCCACATTTTCCCCGGGACAGCTCTCTGGAAACACCATATATTTT. Translation: CATFSPGQLSGNTIYF.

V and J are TRBV28 and TRBJ1-4; possible D gene TRBD1, 5 bases. Trimming took 1 base from V and 7 from J, leaving 7 bases between them. Germline lookup yields CDR1 MDHEN and CDR2 SYDVKM. This CDR3 is built from 13 residues. CDR3 DNA: TGTGCCAGCAGTTTATTAGGGGTTGAAAAACTGTTTTTT. Protein sequence: CASSLLGVEKLFF. Looking up the rest from reference TRBV28 and TRBJ1-4 gives the full variable domain: DVKVTQSSRYLVKRTGEKVFLECVQDMDHENMFWYRQDPGLGLRLIYFSYDVKMKEKGDIPEGYSVSREKKERFSLILESASTNQTSMYLCASSLLGVEKLFFGSGTQLSVL.

The CDR3 sequence is CASSLDGGRAAEKLFF. Written as DNA, the CDR3 is TGTGCCAGCAGCTTAGATGGCGGCAGGGCGGCTGAAAAACTGTTTTTT. The rearrangement joins TRBV7-6 to TRBJ1-4; weak D call: TRBD1 (5 bases). Germline loops: CDR1 SGHVS, CDR2 FNYEAQ. Trimming removed 1 base from V and 7 bases from J, with 16 bases in between. The CDR3 extends over 16 amino acids.

This clone was seen more than once but under ten times. The chain couples TRBV6-2 or TRBV6-3 to TRBJ1-1; D remains ambiguous. Germline CDR1 and CDR2: MNHEY and SVGEGT. V lost 0 bases, J lost 3 bases, and 14 bases lay in between. The CDR3 length is 16 residues. The CDR3 nucleotides are TGTGCCAGCAGTTACTCCCTACAGCGGCGGGACACTGAAGCTTTCTTT. As protein: CASSYSLQRRDTEAFF.

This CDR3 is CASSTGTSGRADTQYF. The CDR3 DNA reads as TGTGCCAGCAGTACCGGGACTAGCGGGAGGGCGGATACGCAGTATTTT. The rearrangement uses TRBV2 and TRBJ2-3; 16 bases fit TRBD2. The length of the CDR3 is 16 residues. With V trimmed by 5 bases and J by 6 bases, 5 bases remained unmatched. Germline V gene sequence: CDR1 SNHLY, CDR2 FYNNEI.

The V and J genes are TRBV11-2 and TRBJ2-5; D unclear. Deletions cut 5 bases from V and 0 bases from J, with 10 bases between. CDR3 length equals 14 residues. Germline V gene sequence: CDR1 SGHAT, CDR2 FQNNGV. CDR3 coding DNA: TGTGCCAGCAGCCCCCGGCGGTACCAAGAGACCCAGTACTTC. This encodes CASSPRRYQETQYF.

The V gene is TRBV28, the J gene TRBJ2-7; 7 nucleotides match TRBD2. This CDR3 is built from 15 residues. V was pared by 7 bases and J by 2 bases, with 11 bases of the junction left unmatched. CDR1 and CDR2 (germline): MDHEN, SYDVKM. CDR3 sequence reads: CASTVAGEGPYEQYF. The CDR3 DNA is TGTGCCAGCACCGTGGCGGGAGAGGGCCCCTACGAGCAGTACTTC.

This clone has just a few counts. The sample carries other DNA sequences with the same CDR3. This rearrangement joins TRBV18 to TRBJ1-3; 7 bases are shared with TRBD1. This CDR3 has 14 residues. J was trimmed by 0 bases and V by 6 bases; bases with no gene match: 2. The germline CDR1 and CDR2 sequences are KGHSH and LQKENI. The CDR3 protein is CASSRDSSGNTIYF. The CDR3 DNA reads TGTGCCAGCTCGAGGGACAGCTCTGGAAACACCATATATTTT.

This clone was observed a handful of times. The J gene is TRBJ1-1, the V gene TRBV3-1 (or the pseudogene TRBV3-2), with D hard to call. V lost 1 base and J lost 2, with 11 bases in between. Germline CDR1 and CDR2: LGHDT and YNNKEL (reference sequence). The CDR3 totals 15 residues. CDR3 sequence reads: CASSQGIGVNTEAFF. In DNA, the CDR3 is TGTGCCAGCAGCCAAGGAATCGGGGTTAACACTGAAGCTTTCTTT.

CDR3 DNA sequence: TGTGCCAGCAGGACAGGGAATGAAAAACTGTTTTTT. Its translation is CASRTGNEKLFF. The chain combines TRBV7-2 with TRBJ1-4; TRBD1 agrees at 7 bases. The V gene's germline CDR1 is SGHTA and CDR2 FQGNSA. The CDR3 is 12 amino acids. V lost 6 bases, J lost 5 bases, and 0 bases stayed unmatched.

The chain is built from TRBV27 and TRBJ2-7, with TRBD2 matching over 10 bases. The V gene's germline CDR1 is MNHEY and CDR2 SMNVEV (reference sequence). This CDR3 has 15 residues. Trimming took 5 bases from V and 1 from J; bases not matched to a gene: 5. The CDR3 region has the DNA TGTGCCAGCAGTGCCGGACTAGCGGTTTCCTACGAGCAGTACTTC. It codes for CASSAGLAVSYEQYF.

Regarding this clone: It may be a read error: a sequence one base away is much more abundant. The chain links TRBV7-2 to TRBJ2-1; 8 bases fit TRBD2. This CDR3 comprises 16 residues. The junction had 3 bases not matched to a gene; V was cut back by 2 bases and J by 0 bases. CDR1 is SGHTA and CDR2 is FQGNSA in the germline V gene. CDR3 residues: CASSLRLAGSYNEQFF. The DNA of the CDR3 is TGTGCCAGCAGCTTAAGGCTAGCGGGCTCCTACAATGAGCAGTTCTTC. The variable domain in full, completed from reference TRBV7-2 and TRBJ2-1, reads GAGVSQSPSNKVTEKGKDVELRCDPISGHTALYWYRQSLGQGLEFLIYFQGNSAPDKSGLPSDRFSAERTGGSVSTLTIQRTQQEDSAVYLCASSLRLAGSYNEQFFGPGTRLTVL.

The chain couples TRBV6-6 to TRBJ2-3; 7 bases agree with TRBD2. V lost 5 bases, J lost 0 bases, and 17 bases stayed unmatched. The CDR3 contains 19 residues. The germline CDR1 and CDR2 sequences are MNHNY and SVGAGI (reference sequence). The CDR3 DNA reads as TGTGCCAGCAGTCCCCTCCCTCCCCGCGCGGGAGCTAGCACAGATACGCAGTATTTT. This codes for CASSPLPPRAGASTDTQYF.

This chain uses TRBV7-2 with TRBJ1-4; TRBD1 might be the D (6 bases). Per germline, CDR1 SGHTA and CDR2 FQGNSA. The CDR3 length is 15 residues. Trimming cost V 3 bases and J 3 bases, with 11 bases left between them. CDR3 in DNA: TGTGCCAGCAGCTTTACGGGACATCCTAATGAAAAACTGTTTTTT. Its protein is CASSFTGHPNEKLFF.

The rearrangement uses TRBV9 and TRBJ1-1; D unresolved. Germline V gives CDR1 SGDLS, CDR2 YYNGEE. V gave up 3 bases and J gave up 3 bases, with 15 bases separating them. This CDR3 contains 15 residues. Here the CDR3 reads CASSEGQAGDTEAFF. CDR3 bases: TGTGCCAGCAGCGAAGGTCAGGCCGGGGACACTGAAGCTTTCTTT. The variable domain in full, with the rest retrieved from reference TRBV9 and TRBJ1-1, is DSGVTQTPKHLITATGQRVTLRCSPRSGDLSVYWYQQSLDQGLQFLIQYYNGEERAKGNILERFSAQQFPDLHSELNLSSLELGDSALYFCASSEGQAGDTEAFFGQGTRLTVV.

This clone was recorded a few times. J is TRBJ1-6 and V is TRBV6-5; D is unresolved. In germline, CDR1 is MNHEY, CDR2 SVGAGI. V lost 0 bases and J 9 bases, leaving 15 bases between the germline ends. The CDR3 contains 16 residues. The CDR3 sequence: CASSYSRGTVGSPLHF. The CDR3 DNA reads as TGTGCCAGCAGTTACTCAAGAGGAACCGTCGGTTCACCCCTCCACTTT.

J is TRBJ2-7 and V is TRBV2, with D uncertain. From germline, CDR1 is SNHLY and CDR2 FYNNEI. There are 14 residues in the CDR3. V lost 5 bases to trimming and J lost 3 bases, with 14 bases between them. Here the CDR3 DNA reads TGTGCCAGCAGTCAAGGCCGAGGAGTCTACGAGCAGTACTTC. It yields the protein CASSQGRGVYEQYF.

The chain joins TRBV19 to TRBJ1-5, with a possible D match to TRBD1 (6 bases). CDR3 length: 14 amino acids. CDR1 and CDR2 (germline): LNHDA, SQIVND (reference sequence). Trimming removed 3 bases at V and 3 bases at J, with 9 bases between. The chain's CDR3 is CASSIGGHNQPQHF. The CDR3 DNA follows: TGTGCCAGTAGTATTGGGGGCCACAATCAGCCCCAGCATTTT.

The chain's CDR3 is CASSLTEAAGYTF. The CDR3 region has the DNA TGTGCCAGCAGCTTAACGGAGGCAGCTGGCTACACCTTC. The rearrangement links TRBV7-2 to TRBJ1-2; D is undetermined. Trimming removed 2 bases from V and 7 bases from J, with 11 bases in between. CDR1 and CDR2 (germline): SGHTA, FQGNSA. The CDR3 is 13 residues long.

The CDR3 DNA reads as TGCGCCAGCACCAGGGATTCCTACAATGAGCAGTTCTTC. Residues: CASTRDSYNEQFF. J is TRBJ2-1 and V is TRBV5-1; D might be TRBD1 (5 bases). The CDR3 consists of 13 residues. Germline loops: CDR1 SGHRS, CDR2 YFSETQ. V dropped 6 bases and J dropped 1 base, with 8 bases sitting between them.

The chain has TRBV15 and TRBJ2-7; 9 bases fit TRBD1. Germline V gene lookup returns CDR1 LNHNV and CDR2 YYDKDF (reference sequence). V gave up 0 bases and J gave up 5 bases; unmatched junction bases: 11. The CDR3 consists of 17 residues. CDR3 region: CATSRDGGTGWKNEQYF. The CDR3 nucleotides read TGTGCCACCAGCAGAGATGGGGGGACAGGGTGGAAGAACGAGCAGTACTTC.

The CDR3 spells CASSPGTAQETQYF. CDR3 in DNA: TGTGCCAGTAGTCCAGGGACAGCCCAAGAGACCCAGTACTTC. V and J are TRBV19 and TRBJ2-5; 7 nucleotides align to TRBD1. The CDR3 extends over 14 amino acids. V was pared by 5 bases and J by 1 base, with 4 bases of the junction left unmatched. Germline V gene data show CDR1 as LNHDA and CDR2 as SQIVND (reference sequence).

The chain is built from TRBV7-2 and TRBJ1-2; the D gene is possibly TRBD1 (6 bases). The CDR3 extends over 14 amino acids. Trimming left V 5 bases short and J 4 bases short, with 14 bases between. Germline CDR1 and CDR2: SGHTA and FQGNSA. CDR3 in amino acids: CASSPDRRLYGYTF. CDR3 in DNA: TGTGCCAGCAGCCCAGACAGGCGCCTCTATGGCTACACCTTC.

V and J are TRBV7-9 and TRBJ1-5; possible D gene TRBD1, 5 bases. V was cut by 5 bases and J by 0 bases, with 11 bases left in between. CDR1 SEHNR and CDR2 FQNEAQ come from the germline V gene (reference sequence). CDR3 size: 15 residues. The CDR3 bases are TGTGCCAGCAGCCTGGGAGGGACTAGCAATCAGCCCCAGCATTTT. Protein: CASSLGGTSNQPQHF.

This chain uses TRBV19 with TRBJ2-3, with 11 bases matching TRBD2. Germline-derived CDR1 and CDR2 are LNHDA and SQIVND (reference sequence). The junction had 6 bases not matched to a gene; V was cut back by 6 bases and J by 4 bases. The CDR3 runs to 15 residues. The CDR3 spells CASRHSSGRPDTQYF. CDR3 bases: TGTGCCAGTAGGCATTCTAGCGGGAGGCCAGATACGCAGTATTTT.

The CDR3 region has the DNA TGTGCCAGCAGTTTCCTGACAGGGGCGTCTGGAAACACCATATATTTT. Its translation: CASSFLTGASGNTIYF. V and J are TRBV6-2 or TRBV6-3 and TRBJ1-3; 8 positions match TRBD1. The V gene's germline CDR1 is MNHEY and CDR2 SVGEGT. The CDR3 is 16 amino acids. Losses at the gene ends were 4 bases for V and 1 base for J; bases not matched to a gene: 6.

V usage is TRBV7-9 and J usage is TRBJ1-2; tentative D call: TRBD1 (5 bases). This CDR3 is built from 13 residues. Germline CDR1 reads SEHNR; CDR2 reads FQNEAQ (reference sequence). Trimming removed 3 bases from V and 3 bases from J, with 8 bases in between. This CDR3 reads CASSFGGDYGYTF. The CDR3 nucleotides read TGTGCCAGCAGCTTCGGGGGAGACTATGGCTACACCTTC.

V is TRBV5-4 and J is TRBJ2-7; 8 bases line up with TRBD2. CDR1 and CDR2 (germline): SGHNT, YYREEE (reference sequence). This CDR3 spans 16 amino acids. V lost 0 bases and J lost 2; bases outside the gene matches: 7. The CDR3 sequence: CASSLGPPGLAYEQYF. The CDR3, as DNA: TGTGCCAGCAGCTTGGGCCCTCCGGGACTAGCCTACGAGCAGTACTTC. Looking up the rest from reference TRBV5-4 and TRBJ2-7 gives the full variable domain: ETGVTQSPTHLIKTRGQQVTLRCSSQSGHNTVSWYQQALGQGPQFIFQYYREEENGRGNFPPRFSGLQFPNYSSELNVNALELDDSALYLCASSLGPPGLAYEQYFGPGTRLTVT.

This sequence joins TRBV5-4 and TRBJ1-4; D gene ambiguous. Germline V gene lookup returns CDR1 SGHNT and CDR2 YYREEE (reference sequence). V shed 0 bases and J shed 3 bases, with 6 bases lying between them. This CDR3 spans 14 amino acids. The CDR3 bases are TGTGCCAGCAGCTTGGCCGCGGCTAATGAAAAACTGTTTTTT. The encoded protein is CASSLAAANEKLFF.